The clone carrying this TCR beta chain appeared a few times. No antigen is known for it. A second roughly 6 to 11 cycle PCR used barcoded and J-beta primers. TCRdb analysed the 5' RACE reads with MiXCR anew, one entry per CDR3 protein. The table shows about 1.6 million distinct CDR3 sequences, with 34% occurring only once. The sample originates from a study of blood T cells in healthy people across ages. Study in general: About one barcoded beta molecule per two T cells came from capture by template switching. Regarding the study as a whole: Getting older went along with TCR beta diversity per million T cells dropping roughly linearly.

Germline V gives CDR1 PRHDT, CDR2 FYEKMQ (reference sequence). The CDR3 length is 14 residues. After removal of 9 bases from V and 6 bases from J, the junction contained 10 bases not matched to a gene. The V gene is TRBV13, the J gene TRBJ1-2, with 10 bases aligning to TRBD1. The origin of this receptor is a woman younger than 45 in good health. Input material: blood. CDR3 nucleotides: TGTGCCAGTAAAACGACAGGGGGCGCCCATGGCTACACCTTC. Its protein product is CASKTTGGAHGYTF.